This TCR beta chain is drawn from a study of T-cell reconstitution after alpha-beta-depleted transplantation in children. Findings and limits, study-wide: By one year post-transplant, T-cell counts and diversity largely arose from T cells that were newly produced. Roughly two months post-transplant, alpha-beta T cells reportedly originated from several hundred graft clones that had expanded.

This CDR3 is built from 14 residues. The trim removed 1 base at V and 2 bases at J, leaving 1 base unmatched. Germline-derived CDR1 and CDR2 are DFQATT and SNEGSKA (reference sequence). Unique molecular identifiers were used to barcode this TCRbeta library. TCRdb re-called the PCR reads with MiXCR, one entry per CDR3 protein. The data contain about 17,000 distinct CDR3 sequences, approximately 5.3% of them seen just once; the ten biggest clones take up about 6.9%. This clonotype has ten or more counts. No antigen is known for it. Sequences were derived from PBMCs, sampled before TCRalphabeta/CD19-depleted stem cell transplant. This receptor was taken from a boy under 18 with acute lymphoblastic leukemia, due to receive a stem cell transplant. This chain connects TRBV20-1 to TRBJ1-5, with TRBD1 matching over 8 bases. The CDR3 DNA reads TGCAGTGCTAGAGGGGGACAGGGCAATCAGCCCCAGCATTTT. Residues: CSARGGQGNQPQHF.